The 32 T cell receptor beta chains listed next were all sequenced from one sample in a study of early T cells in non-severe SARS-CoV-2 infection. TCRdb re-analysed the 5' RACE reads in MiXCR, keeping a single row per CDR3 protein. The profile shows some 91,000 distinct CDR3 sequences, roughly 13% of them singletons. Sequences were obtained from whole blood. All receptors derive from an adult who was a healthcare worker with PCR-confirmed SARS-CoV-2 infection or an uninfected control (not recorded which).

This clonotype was seen more than once but under ten times. CDR3 region: CASRDGLGNQPQHF. In nucleotides, the CDR3 is TGTGCCAGTAGGGACGGGCTCGGCAATCAGCCCCAGCATTTT. The chain has TRBV19 and TRBJ1-5; D remains ambiguous. Germline-derived CDR1 and CDR2 are LNHDA and SQIVND (reference sequence). Trimming stripped 6 bases from V and 2 bases from J, with 11 bases between. CDR3 length: 14 amino acids.

This clonotype was counted at least ten times. This chain joins TRBV29-1 and TRBJ2-7, with 9 bases matching TRBD1. This CDR3 is built from 13 residues. Germline CDR1 is SQVTM and CDR2 is ANQGSEA. Trimming at V came to 6 bases and at J to 6 bases, leaving 9 bases not matched to a gene. The CDR3 nucleotides read TGCAGCGTCGCCGCCGGGACAGGGTTCGAGCAGTACTTC. Translation: CSVAAGTGFEQYF.

V and J are TRBV5-4 and TRBJ1-2; D unresolved. Germline CDR1 SGHNT, CDR2 YYREEE (reference sequence). Trimming stripped 4 bases from V and 5 bases from J, with 12 bases between. This CDR3 has 13 residues. The CDR3: CASSQRLGYGYTF. The DNA for the CDR3 is TGTGCCAGCAGCCAACGGCTGGGATATGGCTACACCTTC.

V usage is TRBV7-2 and J usage is TRBJ1-5; D is uncertain. The CDR3 runs to 13 residues. CDR1 and CDR2 from the germline V gene are SGHTA and FQGNSA. Trimming took 3 bases from V and 15 from J, leaving 18 bases between them. Here the CDR3 reads CASSLEGSTDRHF. The CDR3 coding sequence is TGTGCCAGCAGCTTGGAAGGGTCCACCGATCGGCATTTT. The variable domain in full, completed from reference TRBV7-2 and TRBJ1-5, reads GAGVSQSPSNKVTEKGKDVELRCDPISGHTALYWYRQSLGQGLEFLIYFQGNSAPDKSGLPSDRFSAERTGGSVSTLTIQRTQQEDSAVYLCASSLEGSTDRHFGDGTRLSIL.

In this sample, this clonotype turned up a few times. V is TRBV18 and J is TRBJ1-4, with TRBD1 matching 9 bases. CDR3 length: 15 residues. Germline lookup yields CDR1 KGHSH and CDR2 LQKENI. The junction had 5 bases not matched to a gene; V was cut back by 2 bases and J by 7 bases. CDR3 sequence: CASSPDRGYGEKLFF. Here the CDR3 DNA reads TGTGCCAGCTCACCAGACAGGGGGTACGGTGAAAAACTGTTTTTT.

Only a few counts were recorded for this clonotype. This chain uses TRBV10-3 with TRBJ2-7; TRBD1 matches 7 bases. The CDR3 contains 14 residues. Germline V gives CDR1 ENHRY, CDR2 SYGVKD. V lost 6 bases, J lost 2 bases, and 7 bases stayed unmatched. The CDR3 region is CAISLQGPPYEQYF. DNA for the CDR3: TGTGCCATCAGCTTACAGGGGCCGCCCTACGAGCAGTACTTC.

This clonotype was seen more than once but under ten times. V usage is TRBV21-1 and J usage is TRBJ2-7; the DNA was not compared with TRBD1, the D call given in the table. TRBV21-1 is termed a pseudogene. The length of the CDR3 is 18 residues. Written as DNA, the CDR3 is TGTGCCAGCAGCAAAGCGCCCACCAGGGGGGCGGGCTCCTACGAGCAGTACTTC. This translates into CASSKAPTRGAGSYEQYF.

The genes are TRBV12-3 or TRBV12-4 and TRBJ1-4; D is ambiguous. This CDR3 has 12 amino acids. Here the CDR3 reads CATQGQGEKLFF. CDR3 bases: TGTGCTACGCAAGGTCAAGGTGAAAAACTGTTTTTT.

This clonotype turned up a few times. The chain uses TRBV29-1 and TRBJ2-5; 7 bases map to TRBD2. This CDR3 spans 12 amino acids. Unmatched junction bases numbered 4, after V lost 4 bases and J lost 5 bases. CDR1 is SQVTM, CDR2 ANQGSEA, per germline. The CDR3 DNA is TGCAGCGTTGTGATGGGGGGGGAGACCCAGTACTTC. Residues: CSVVMGGETQYF.

The chain combines TRBV5-6 with TRBJ2-5; tentatively, D is TRBD2 (6 bases). The CDR3 spans 15 residues. V dropped 4 bases and J dropped 2 bases, with 15 bases sitting between them. Germline lookup yields CDR1 SGHDT and CDR2 YYEEEE. This CDR3 is CASSALVAGQETQYF. The CDR3 coding sequence is TGTGCCAGCAGCGCCCTGGTGGCGGGGCAAGAGACCCAGTACTTC.

This clonotype has just a few counts. As DNA, the CDR3 is TGTGCCAGTGGAAGGCAGCTCAGCACAGATACGCAGTATTTT. It is translated as CASGRQLSTDTQYF. The genes are TRBV19 and TRBJ2-3; no clear D. The V gene lost 8 bases and the J gene lost 0 bases, with 12 bases spanning the gap. Germline V CDR1 and CDR2: LNHDA, SQIVND (reference sequence). This CDR3 has 14 amino acids.

In its sample, this clonotype was seen many times. In DNA, the CDR3 is TGTGCCAGCAGCCCGAGAGGGGGACATGGCTACACCTTC. This gives the protein CASSPRGGHGYTF. The genes are TRBV6-6 and TRBJ1-2; D possibly corresponds to TRBD1 (6 bases). Germline V CDR1 and CDR2: MNHNY, SVGAGI (reference sequence). V was clipped by 6 bases and J by 6 bases, with 14 bases between them. The CDR3 is 13 residues long.

This clonotype was observed at least ten times. The chain has TRBV29-1 and TRBJ2-7; TRBD1 matches 12 bases. The ends lost 0 bases at V and 6 bases at J; junction bases unmatched: 3. Per the germline V gene, CDR1 is SQVTM and CDR2 is ANQGSEA. This CDR3 has 14 residues. CDR3: CSVEEGQGAGEQYF. The CDR3, as DNA: TGCAGCGTTGAAGAGGGACAGGGGGCCGGCGAGCAGTACTTC.

This clonotype was picked up a small number of times. This chain links TRBV7-9 with TRBJ1-6; tentative D call: TRBD1 (6 bases). CDR1 and CDR2 (germline): SEHNR, FQNEAQ (reference sequence). Trimming left V 5 bases short and J 16 bases short, with 15 bases between. The CDR3 length is 12 residues. The CDR3: CASSIGGLELHF. CDR3 in DNA: TGTGCCAGCAGCATAGGGGGGCTGGAACTCCACTTT.

Many counts were recorded for this clonotype. The chain carries TRBV10-2 and TRBJ2-1; TRBD2 matches 8 bases. The germline V gene has CDR1 WSHSY and CDR2 SAAADI. The CDR3 spans 16 residues. J gave up 2 bases and V 5 bases, and 8 bases lay outside the gene matches. CDR3 residues: CASSLFSGVAYNEQFF. The DNA for the CDR3 is TGCGCCAGCAGTTTATTTAGCGGGGTGGCCTACAATGAGCAGTTCTTC.

This clonotype was recorded at least ten times. The J gene is TRBJ2-7, the V gene TRBV11-2; D may be TRBD2 (5 bases). CDR1 and CDR2 from the germline V gene are SGHAT and FQNNGV. With 5 bases removed from V and 2 bases from J, the gap between germline ends came to 13 bases. CDR3 length: 14 amino acids. CDR3 DNA sequence: TGTGCCAGCAGCCCAGCGAGGGCTCCCTACGAGCAGTACTTC. This encodes CASSPARAPYEQYF.

This clonotype was detected a few times. CDR3 DNA sequence: TGTGCCAGCAGCTTAGATTGGGGGACTAGCGGGGACGAGACCCAGTACTTC. Its translation is CASSLDWGTSGDETQYF. The chain employs TRBV11-2 and TRBJ2-5, with 13 bases that match TRBD2. V lost 0 bases and J lost 5; bases outside the gene matches: 6. CDR3 size: 17 residues. Germline V CDR1 and CDR2: SGHAT, FQNNGV.

This clonotype was picked up many times. The rearrangement links TRBV7-2 to TRBJ1-5, with a weak D call TRBD1 (5 bases). CDR1 SGHTA and CDR2 FQGNSA come from the germline V gene. The CDR3 spans 16 residues. Trimming cost V 3 bases and J 0 bases, with 12 bases left between them. The chain's CDR3 is CASSFLYGGSNQPQHF. The CDR3 DNA reads TGTGCCAGCAGCTTTTTGTACGGGGGTAGCAATCAGCCCCAGCATTTT.

CDR3: CASSQIEGAAPYGYTF. The CDR3 DNA follows: TGCGCCAGCAGCCAGATAGAGGGGGCGGCGCCTTATGGCTACACCTTC. This chain connects TRBV4-1 to TRBJ1-2; TRBD1 agrees at 7 bases. The CDR3 is 16 residues long. The V segment lost 3 bases and the J segment 5 bases; nucleotides outside the gene matches: 12. Per germline, CDR1 MGHRA and CDR2 YSYEKL.

This clonotype was observed at least ten times. The V gene is TRBV11-2, the J gene TRBJ1-6; TRBD1 might be the D (6 bases). Germline V CDR1 and CDR2: SGHAT, FQNNGV. This CDR3 is built from 16 residues. Trimming removed 5 bases from V and 0 bases from J, with 11 bases in between. The CDR3 DNA follows: TGTGCCAGCAGCCGGACAGCAAGCTCCTATAATTCACCCCTCCACTTT. It codes for CASSRTASSYNSPLHF.

For this clonotype: The junction departs from the called germline gene at one end, perhaps through a read error. This chain joins TRBV6-5 and TRBJ2-1, with 9 nucleotides matching TRBD2. The CDR3 contains 15 residues. CDR1 MNHEY and CDR2 SVGAGI come from the germline V gene. The CDR3 region is CASSSPGLAYNEQFF. CDR3 coding DNA: TGTGCCAGCAGTTCGCCGGGACTAGCCTACAATGAACAGTTCTTC.

V gene TRBV7-9 combines with J gene TRBJ1-1; no definite D call. V gave up 2 bases and J gave up 7 bases, with 2 bases separating them. This CDR3 has 10 amino acids. Per germline, CDR1 SEHNR and CDR2 FQNEAQ (reference sequence). For the CDR3, the DNA is TGTGCCAGCAGCTTAATTGAAGCTTTCTTT. It codes for CASSLIEAFF.

This clonotype turned up a few times. The chain employs TRBV4-1 and TRBJ1-1, with D tentatively TRBD1 (5 bases). CDR1 is MGHRA and CDR2 is YSYEKL in the germline V gene. The CDR3 length is 11 residues. V was trimmed by 9 bases and J by 2 bases, leaving 7 bases between them. The CDR3 loop reads CASGANTEAFF. CDR3 sequence (DNA): TGCGCCAGTGGGGCAAACACTGAAGCTTTCTTT.

This clonotype has ten or more counts. The J gene is TRBJ1-1, the V gene TRBV5-4; D gene ambiguous. This CDR3 is 15 amino acids long. The ends were cut back, 4 bases at V and 4 bases at J, with 17 bases in the middle. Looked up from germline, CDR1 is SGHNT and CDR2 is YYREEE (reference sequence). CDR3 nucleotides: TGTGCCAGCAGCGCGGGGATCGGGTATACCACTGAAGCTTTCTTT. Its protein product is CASSAGIGYTTEAFF.

The V call is TRBV18, the J call TRBJ1-1, with no clear D. Trimming took 3 bases from V and 3 from J, leaving 14 bases between them. Germline V gives CDR1 KGHSH, CDR2 LQKENI. The CDR3 contains 15 residues. In DNA, the CDR3 is TGTGCCAGCTCACCGGGCCCGGCCCCGGACACTGAAGCTTTCTTT. Its protein product is CASSPGPAPDTEAFF.

This clonotype has just a few counts. The chain combines TRBV5-1 with TRBJ2-3; possible D gene TRBD2, 6 bases. Trimming cost V 0 bases and J 0 bases, with 8 bases left between them. The CDR3 is 15 amino acids. Germline CDR1 is SGHRS and CDR2 is YFSETQ. CDR3: CASSLVAGSTDTQYF. The CDR3 bases are TGCGCCAGCAGCTTGGTTGCGGGGAGCACAGATACGCAGTATTTT.

This clonotype was observed many times. The chain combines TRBV2 with TRBJ1-5, with no clear D. The CDR3 totals 13 residues. The V end was cut by 4 bases, the J end by 4 bases, with 8 bases between. The V gene's germline CDR1 is SNHLY and CDR2 FYNNEI. The CDR3 coding sequence is TGTGCCAGCAGTGGACTGCCAAATCAGCCCCAGCATTTT. It specifies CASSGLPNQPQHF.

The sample holds a few counts of this clonotype. The V and J genes are TRBV11-2 and TRBJ2-7; 12 bases line up with TRBD2. The germline gives CDR1 SGHAT, CDR2 FQNNGV. The V gene end was trimmed by 4 bases and the J gene end by 7 bases; junction bases not matched to a gene: 11. This CDR3 has 16 amino acids. As DNA, the CDR3 is TGTGCCAGCAGCTCTCCTTGGCGGACTAGCGGGAAAGAGCAGTACTTC. As protein: CASSSPWRTSGKEQYF.

This clonotype was seen at least ten times. V is TRBV7-2 and J is TRBJ1-1; perhaps TRBD1 as D (6 bases). The CDR3 sequence is 16 residues long. The V gene's germline CDR1 is SGHTA and CDR2 FQGNSA. The V and J ends lost 3 bases and 4 bases respectively, with 18 bases between them. The CDR3 region has the DNA TGTGCCAGCAGCTTCAGGGAGGGGGGTTCGGCCACTGAAGCTTTCTTT. This encodes CASSFREGGSATEAFF.

This clonotype was picked up a small number of times. The V and J genes are TRBV6-6 and TRBJ2-1, with 10 bases matching TRBD2. The ends lost 5 bases at V and 7 bases at J; junction bases unmatched: 5. The CDR3 spans 14 residues. CDR1 and CDR2 (germline): MNHNY, SVGAGI (reference sequence). In nucleotides, the CDR3 is TGTGCCAGCAGTCCGGGACTAGCGAGGAATGAGCAGTTCTTC. Translated: CASSPGLARNEQFF.

This clonotype was counted ten times or more. CDR3 sequence (DNA): TGTGCCAGCAGCACCCGACAGGGGGCTTCAGACGAGCAGTACTTC. It is translated as CASSTRQGASDEQYF. This chain links TRBV11-2 with TRBJ2-7, with TRBD1 matching 10 bases. Looked up from germline, CDR1 is SGHAT and CDR2 is FQNNGV. The CDR3 runs to 15 residues. V was pared by 5 bases and J by 5 bases, with 9 bases of the junction left unmatched.

The V and J genes are TRBV7-8 and TRBJ1-1, with TRBD1 identical over 10 bases. Looked up from germline, CDR1 is SGHVS and CDR2 is FQNEAQ. CDR3 length equals 16 residues. V shed 5 bases and J 4 bases; nucleotides not matched to a gene: 10. This chain's CDR3 is CASSPRETGGGTEAFF. Written as DNA, the CDR3 is TGTGCCAGCAGCCCGAGGGAGACAGGGGGCGGCACTGAAGCTTTCTTT.